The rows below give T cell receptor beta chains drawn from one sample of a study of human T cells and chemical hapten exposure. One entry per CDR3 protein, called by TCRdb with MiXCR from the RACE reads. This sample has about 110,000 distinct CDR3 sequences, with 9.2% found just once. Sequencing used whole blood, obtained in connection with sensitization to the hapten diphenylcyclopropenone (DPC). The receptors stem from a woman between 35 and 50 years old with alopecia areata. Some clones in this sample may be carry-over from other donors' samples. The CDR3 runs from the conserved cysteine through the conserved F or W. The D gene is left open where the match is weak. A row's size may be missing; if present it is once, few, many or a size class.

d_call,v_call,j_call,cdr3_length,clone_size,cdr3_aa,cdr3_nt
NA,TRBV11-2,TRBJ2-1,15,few,CASSREAESYNEQFF,TGTGCCAGCAGCCGAGAGGCCGAGTCCTACAATGAGCAGTTCTTC
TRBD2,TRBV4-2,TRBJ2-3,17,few,CASSQVSGTSGTDTQYF,TGTGCCAGCAGCCAAGTCTCCGGGACTAGCGGCACAGATACGCAGTATTTT
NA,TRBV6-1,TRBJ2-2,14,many,CASSEIGNTGELFF,TGTGCCAGCAGTGAAATAGGGAACACCGGGGAGCTGTTTTTT
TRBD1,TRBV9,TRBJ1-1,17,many,CASSVGVLTGAGTEAFF,TGTGCCAGCAGCGTAGGGGTTTTGACAGGGGCTGGTACTGAAGCTTTCTTT
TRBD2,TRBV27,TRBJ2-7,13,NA,CASRAGGPYEQYF,TGTGCCAGCAGAGCGGGGGGGCCTTACGAGCAGTACTTC
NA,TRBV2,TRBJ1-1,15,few,CASSEFQVGNTEAFF,TGTGCCAGCAGTGAATTCCAGGTGGGGAACACTGAAGCTTTCTTT
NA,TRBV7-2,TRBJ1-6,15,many,CASSLLSSPNSPLHF,TGTGCCAGCAGCTTACTGAGTAGCCCTAATTCACCCCTCCACTTT
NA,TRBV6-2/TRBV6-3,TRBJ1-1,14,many,CASCHRDRNTEAFF,TGTGCCAGCTGTCACCGCGACAGAAACACTGAAGCTTTCTTT
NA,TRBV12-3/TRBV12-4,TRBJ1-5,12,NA,CASSWGAQPQHF,TGTGCCAGCAGTTGGGGGGCCCAGCCCCAGCATTTT
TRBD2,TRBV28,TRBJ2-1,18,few,CASSSAQTSGGPFNEQFF,TGTGCCAGCAGTTCCGCCCAAACTAGCGGGGGGCCGTTCAATGAGCAGTTCTTC
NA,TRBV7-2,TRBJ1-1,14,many,CASSFTGWATEAFF,TGTGCCAGCAGCTTCACTGGTTGGGCCACTGAAGCTTTCTTT
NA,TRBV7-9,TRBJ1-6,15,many,CASSLGGGRNSPLHF,TGTGCCAGCAGCTTAGGGGGGGGACGTAATTCACCCCTCCACTTT
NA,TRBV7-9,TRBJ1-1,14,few,CASSYELGNTEAFF,TGTGCCAGCAGCTACGAACTTGGGAACACTGAAGCTTTCTTT
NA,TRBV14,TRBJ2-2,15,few,CASSQVYGNTGELFF,TGTGCCAGCAGCCAAGTATATGGTAACACCGGGGAGCTGTTTTTT
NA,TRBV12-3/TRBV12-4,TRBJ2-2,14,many,CASSLEFRTGELFF,TGTGCCAGCAGTTTAGAGTTTCGCACCGGGGAGCTGTTTTTT
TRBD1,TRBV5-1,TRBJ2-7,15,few,CASSFTGQVSYEQYF,TGCGCCAGCAGCTTTACGGGACAGGTCTCCTACGAGCAGTACTTC
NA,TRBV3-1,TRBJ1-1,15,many,CASSPFGDLYTEAFF,TGTGCCAGCAGCCCGTTTGGGGACCTTTACACTGAAGCTTTCTTT
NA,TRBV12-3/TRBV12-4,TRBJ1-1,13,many,CASSPRISTEAFF,TGTGCCAGCAGTCCCAGGATATCTACTGAGGCTTTCTTT
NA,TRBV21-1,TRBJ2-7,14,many,CASSKRPGPGEQYF,TGTGCCAGCAGCAAGCGGCCGGGGCCGGGCGAGCAGTACTTC
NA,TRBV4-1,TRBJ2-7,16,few,CASSQEENRLKDEQYF,TGCGCCAGCAGCCAAGAGGAGAACCGTCTTAAGGACGAGCAGTACTTC
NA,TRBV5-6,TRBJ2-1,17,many,CASSSPPVNAFYNEQFF,TGTGCCAGCAGCTCACCCCCGGTAAATGCTTTCTACAATGAGCAGTTCTTC
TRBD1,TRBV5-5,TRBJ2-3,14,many,CASRRTGGVDTQYF,TGTGCCAGCCGTAGGACAGGGGGAGTAGATACGCAGTATTTT
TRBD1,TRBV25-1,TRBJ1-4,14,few,CASSSGQGVEKLFF,TGTGCCAGCTCCTCGGGACAGGGAGTTGAAAAACTGTTTTTT
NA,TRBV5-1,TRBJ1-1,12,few,CASSLGHTEAFF,TGCGCCAGCAGCCTTGGCCACACTGAAGCTTTCTTT
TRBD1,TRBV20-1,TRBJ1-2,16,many,CSARGIQDRVSDGYTF,TGCAGTGCTAGAGGTATTCAGGACAGGGTGTCAGATGGCTACACCTTC
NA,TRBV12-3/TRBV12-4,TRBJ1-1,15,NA,CASHTRGGVETEAFF,TGTGCCAGCCATACCCGGGGGGGGGTTGAGACTGAAGCTTTCTTT
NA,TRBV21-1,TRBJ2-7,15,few,CASSLQFRGSYEQYF,TGTGCCAGCAGCCTCCAATTCCGGGGCTCCTACGAGCAGTACTTC
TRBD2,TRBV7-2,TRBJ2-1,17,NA,CASSLKPWTSGYNEQFF,TGTGCCAGCAGCTTAAAACCGTGGACTAGCGGTTACAATGAGCAGTTCTTC